This T cell receptor beta chain was captured by sequencing in a study of cytomegalovirus exposure and HLA in healthy donors (dated by TCRdb to between 2016 and 2019). With regard to the full study: An earlier analysis of roughly 630 of the donors reported about 290 Gb of sequence data and 120 million or so unique TCR beta sequences from 150 million to 200 million T cells. The study aimed to test whether cataloging public T cell receptors could reveal signatures of past pathogen exposure. The study used immunosequencing to profile the T cell repertoires of approximately 640 subjects and linked those repertoires to cytomegalovirus serostatus. The number of typed donors differed by locus: about 629-630 for A, B, C, DRB1 and DQB1; some 500 for DQA1; 600 to 610 for DPA1; and about 450 for DPB1. Donor age, sex, ethnicity and CMV serostatus were collected together with the repertoire data. An earlier analysis of 587 of the donors used high-throughput TCR beta sequencing to judge whether each TCR beta V gene segment behaved as functional or pseudogenic. Of the roughly 400 genotyped donors, roughly 85% fell in the genetic ancestry cluster associated with self-reported Caucasian donors. A later analysis re-analyzed previously published TCR beta repertoires from about 600 donors and added high-resolution HLA genotyping to study TCR occurrence patterns. A later genetic analysis used genome-wide SNP genotypes for about three fifths of the 666 donors, treating that subset as a discovery cohort. High-throughput TCR immunosequencing, statistical association of individual TCRs with disease status, and machine learning were combined to predict cytomegalovirus infection status. Approximately 300 gigabases of sequencing data and around 85 million unique TCR sequences made up an early release that covered roughly 670 HLA-typed donors. A separate validation cohort of some 130 different subjects was used in addition to the roughly 640-subject first cohort. Every discovery cohort repertoire had been produced on one sequencing platform. Across 300 to 400 genotyped donors of the cohort, an average of about 250,000 unique TCR beta nucleotide sequences per donor were sequenced, and roughly 18% of those sequences were non-productive. Because of strong linkage in the cohort, a handful of DR-DQ haplotypes were treated as single units for association and clustering. Rather than drawing on any new phenotypic data, the later analysis identified candidate immune exposures from TCR beta sequences and the way those sequences occurred across donors. HLA typing covered class I and class II loci at four-digit resolution. What the work shows at the level of the full study, not this receptor alone: A cluster of highly shared sequence variants was judged likely to represent a technical artifact of the sequencing pipeline. Assigning TCR associations to individual alleles was difficult when HLA alleles, especially DR and DQ, strongly co-occurred. Linkage disequilibrium might explain the correlated functional status among segregating V segments, but an unknown experimental factor could not be ruled out. A few of the identified cytomegalovirus-associated TCR beta chains were confirmed in vitro to be specific for cytomegalovirus antigens. The earlier analysis of some 540 of the donors excluded some 16 rarely observed V segments, including chromosome 9 orphons, because counts were too low. In this cohort, only TCR beta chains were sequenced, and detectable features were limited by the absence of alpha or paired-chain data. In a later analysis, 15,000 to 20,000 TCR beta sequences were associated with specific HLA alleles at a false discovery rate of 0.05. In a later genetic analysis, a missense DCLRE1C variant was associated with V-gene and J-gene trimming of TCR beta chains, and the association was replicated in an independent cohort. For the cohort, immune exposure information was limited to CMV serostatus. Compared with equally common non-associated chains, HLA-associated TCR beta chains in a later analysis were more clonally expanded and had lower generation probabilities. Because HLA typing was missing for some donors at each locus, association tests included only the typed subset. An earlier analysis of several hundred of the donors showed that most TCR beta V segments appeared in productive rearrangements either about 87% or about 30% of the time, which broadly matched IMGT annotations. The classifier was reported to diagnose cytomegalovirus status with high specificity and sensitivity in both the original cohort and the validation cohort. While some public TCRs were present in many individuals, most TCR sequences turned up only very rarely across donors. The authors suggested that the approach could potentially be extended to other disease states and immunological phenotypes. The study gave a list of more than 150 TCR beta chains associated with cytomegalovirus. In a later analysis, TCR association rates were found to vary across HLA loci, with the most associated TCRs seen for DRB1 alleles and the fewest for HLA-C alleles. Compared with the 666-donor mean, donors in an Asian-associated ancestry cluster had fewer N-insertions in productive TCRs, according to a later genetic analysis. Sequencing depth was assumed to be roughly uniform across donors in the presence/absence analyses, though that assumption may not hold. A later analysis found that most CMV-associated TCR beta chains appeared HLA-restricted, with HLA associations seemingly driven largely by CMV exposure. A further reported finding was that TCR beta sequences accurately predicted the HLA-A and HLA-B alleles for most subjects in the first cohort. A later analysis reported that several top co-occurrence clusters appeared linked to parvovirus B19, influenza, CMV and Epstein-Barr virus. The 87-base-pair reads could not distinguish some IMGT-functional V segments, including TRBV6-2 and TRBV6-3, so those segments were excluded.

Library preparation used the immunoSEQ multiplex PCR assay. A mixture of 60 forward primers for TCR Vbeta segments and 13 reverse primers for TCR Jbeta segments was used in the multiplex PCR. A multiplex PCR assay on genomic DNA amplified the CDR3 region of rearranged TCR beta genes. The Illumina HiSeq System was used to sequence the amplified TCR beta libraries as 87-base-pair reads. The original pipeline was this. In a later analysis, roughly 80 million unique TCR beta chains were counted across the approximately 620 repertoires, and about 10 million of these chains were shared by at least two donors. Raw reads were error-corrected and collapsed into unique sequences with a nearest-neighbor algorithm that merged closely related sequences to remove PCR and sequencing errors. To assign V, D and J gene segments, CDR3 sequences were aligned to IMGT reference sequences. For a sequence to be retained, a match of at least six nucleotides to both a V gene segment and a J gene segment was required. Rearrangements were called productive when the CDR3 lacked stop codons and stayed in frame with V and J; all others were non-productive. Following IMGT convention, CDR3 was defined as the stretch from the second conserved V-encoded cysteine up to the conserved J-encoded phenylalanine. Sequences without an unambiguous match to a single V gene segment were excluded from the earlier analysis of a few hundred of the donors. In an earlier analysis of more than 500 of the donors, a V segment was called functional when productive rearrangements were above 56.7%, and segregating when the standard deviation between donors exceeded 5%. A statistical classification framework was built to diagnose cytomegalovirus status from the catalog of TCR beta chain sequences. In a later analysis, V and J genes were assigned by comparing TCR nucleotide sequences against IMGT/GENE-DB human TR gene sequences. A later analysis assigned CDR3 sequences and most-parsimonious VDJ recombination scenarios with the TCRdist pipeline. In a later analysis, every TCR beta chain was defined by the combination of its CDR3 amino acid sequence and its V-gene family, and reads without a unique V-gene family were dropped. In a later analysis, approximately 640 highly shared, low-generation-probability nucleotide sequences were removed to address suspected cross-contamination and a sequencing artifact. For each public chain, a later analysis derived a clonal expansion index from normalized ranks of inferred template counts within each repertoire. In a later analysis, generation probabilities were computed using a VDJ recombination model fitted to out-of-frame rearrangements, and the results were checked against IGoR. In a later analysis, TCR-TCR, TCR-HLA and TCR-CMV co-occurrence was scored with hypergeometric tests, and a repertoire-size bias correction was applied to TCR pairs. False discovery rates were estimated in a later analysis by permuting HLA or CMV assignments 20 times. In a later analysis, co-occurring TCRs were grouped using DBSCAN, and TCRdist sequence similarity was added for clustering within HLA-allele-positive subsets. Repertoires with fewer than 30,000 or more than 120,000 public chains were left out of co-occurrence clustering, as were four to six repertoires with anomalous nucleotide sharing. This is the immuneACCESS table as TCRdb keeps it, with only in-frame sequences that have V and J called. A part of the clones is gone; compared with another copy, unresolved V genes explain less than half, and the rest is unexplained. The DNA gave D and trimming, while V, J and clone size come from that table. The sample table contains 210,000 or so clones; only one count was recorded for approximately 87% of them. About 1.2% of the sample is held by the ten biggest clonotypes.

The junction carries 10 bases between V and J, which are trimmed by 3 bases and 4 bases respectively. Including cysteine and phenylalanine, the CDR3 has 13 amino acids. Just CDR3 DNA is preserved here, 39 bases in frame from base 1. CDR1 LNHDA and CDR2 SQIVND were looked up in the germline V gene (reference sequence). As for this clone: The specificity of this receptor is unknown. No much larger clone exists at a distance of one base, and base qualities are not known.

The cohort consisted of hundreds of healthy bone marrow donors. At the time of sampling, every cohort member was nominally healthy, though immune exposures that went unrecorded were likely present. CMV serostatus was positive for 289 and negative for about 55% of the roughly 670 cohort members, and was not recorded for this donor. A peripheral blood sample was provided by each donor, and peripheral blood mononuclear cells were used for TCR beta sequencing. The Qiagen DNeasy Blood Extraction Kit was used to extract genomic DNA from the blood cell samples. Recombination connected TRBV19 to TRBJ2-7, and possibly TRBD1, on 5 matching bases. This TCR was sampled from a human donor in good health. Material for sequencing was PBMCs. DNA sequence: TGTGCCAGTAGTATCCCAGGGTCTTACGAGCAGTACTTC. This translates into CASSIPGSYEQYF.